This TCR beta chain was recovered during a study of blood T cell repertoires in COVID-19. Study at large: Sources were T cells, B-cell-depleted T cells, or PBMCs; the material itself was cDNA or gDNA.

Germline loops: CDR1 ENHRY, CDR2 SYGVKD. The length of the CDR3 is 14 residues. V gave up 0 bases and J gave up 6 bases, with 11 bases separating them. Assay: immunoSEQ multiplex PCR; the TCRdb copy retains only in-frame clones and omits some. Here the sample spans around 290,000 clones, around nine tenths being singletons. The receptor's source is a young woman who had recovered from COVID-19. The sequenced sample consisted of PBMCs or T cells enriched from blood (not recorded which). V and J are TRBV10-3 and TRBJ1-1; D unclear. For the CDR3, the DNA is TGTGCCATCAGTGAGTCGCGTGAGGGCCCTGAAGCTTTCTTT. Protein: CAISESREGPEAFF.